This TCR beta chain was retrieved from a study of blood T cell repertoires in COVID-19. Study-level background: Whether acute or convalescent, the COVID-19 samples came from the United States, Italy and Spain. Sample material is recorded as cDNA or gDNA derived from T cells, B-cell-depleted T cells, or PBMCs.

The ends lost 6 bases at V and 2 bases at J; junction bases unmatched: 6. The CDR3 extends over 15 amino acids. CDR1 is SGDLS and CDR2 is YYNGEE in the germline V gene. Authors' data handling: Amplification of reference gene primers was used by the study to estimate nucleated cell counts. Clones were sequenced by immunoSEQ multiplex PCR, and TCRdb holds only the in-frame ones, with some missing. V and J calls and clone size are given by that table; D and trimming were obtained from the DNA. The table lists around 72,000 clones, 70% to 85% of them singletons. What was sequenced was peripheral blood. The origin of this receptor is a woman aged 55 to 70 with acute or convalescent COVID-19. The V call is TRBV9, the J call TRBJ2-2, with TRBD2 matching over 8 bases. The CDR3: CASKELADNTGELFF. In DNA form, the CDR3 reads TGTGCCAGCAAGGAACTAGCGGATAACACCGGGGAGCTGTTTTTT.